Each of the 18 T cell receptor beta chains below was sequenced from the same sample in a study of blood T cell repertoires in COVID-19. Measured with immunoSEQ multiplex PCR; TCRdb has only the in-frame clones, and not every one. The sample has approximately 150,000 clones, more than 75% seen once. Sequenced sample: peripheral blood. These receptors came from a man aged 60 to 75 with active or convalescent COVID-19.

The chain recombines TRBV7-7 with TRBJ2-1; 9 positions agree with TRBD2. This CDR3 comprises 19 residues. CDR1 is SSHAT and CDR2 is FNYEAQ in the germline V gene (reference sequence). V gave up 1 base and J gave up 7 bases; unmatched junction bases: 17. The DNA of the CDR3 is TGTGCCAGCAGCTTAGAACTAGCGGGTTTTTTATCAGGCAGGAATGAGCAGTTCTTC. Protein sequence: CASSLELAGFLSGRNEQFF.

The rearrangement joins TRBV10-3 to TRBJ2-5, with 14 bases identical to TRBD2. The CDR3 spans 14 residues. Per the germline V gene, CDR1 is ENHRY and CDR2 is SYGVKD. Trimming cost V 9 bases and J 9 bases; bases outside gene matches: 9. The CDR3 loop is CAIAGTSGGESQYF. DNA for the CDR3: TGTGCCATTGCCGGGACTAGCGGGGGCGAGTCCCAGTACTTC.

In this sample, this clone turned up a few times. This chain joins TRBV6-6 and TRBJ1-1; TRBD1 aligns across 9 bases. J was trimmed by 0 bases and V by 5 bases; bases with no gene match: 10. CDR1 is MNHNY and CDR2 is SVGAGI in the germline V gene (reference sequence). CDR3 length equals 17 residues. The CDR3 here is CASSPLRGTGMNTEAFF. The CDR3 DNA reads TGTGCCAGCAGTCCACTTAGGGGGACAGGGATGAACACTGAAGCTTTCTTT.

CDR3 protein: CASSYSRGSGEQYF. CDR3 in DNA: TGTGCCAGCAGTTACTCGAGAGGGTCCGGGGAGCAGTACTTC. The chain couples TRBV6-2 or TRBV6-3 to TRBJ2-7; tentative D call: TRBD2 (5 bases). The ends were cut back, 0 bases at V and 7 bases at J, with 13 bases in the middle. Germline V gene sequence: CDR1 MNHEY, CDR2 SVGEGT. This CDR3 has 14 residues.

The CDR3 DNA sequence: TGTGCCATCAGGACAGGGGACAGGGTCACTGAAGCTTTCTTT. This translates into CAIRTGDRVTEAFF. The chain links TRBV10-3 to TRBJ1-1, with 9 bases that match TRBD1. V shed 6 bases and J 4 bases; nucleotides not matched to a gene: 6. Germline assignment: CDR1 ENHRY and CDR2 SYGVKD. The CDR3 length is 14 residues.

The CDR3 region is CASRTGQSNQPQHF. Written as DNA, the CDR3 is TGTGCCAGCAGGACGGGACAGTCCAATCAGCCCCAGCATTTT. This chain links TRBV6-5 with TRBJ1-5; 7 positions agree with TRBD1. The CDR3 length is 14 residues. J lost 3 bases, V lost 6 bases, and 5 bases had no gene match. CDR1 and CDR2 (germline): MNHEY, SVGAGI.

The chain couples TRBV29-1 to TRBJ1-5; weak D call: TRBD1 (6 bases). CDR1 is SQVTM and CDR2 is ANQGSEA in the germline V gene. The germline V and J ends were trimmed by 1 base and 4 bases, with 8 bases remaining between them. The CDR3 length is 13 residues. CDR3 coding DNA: TGCAGCGTTGAAGGGACAGAGAATCAGCCCCAGCATTTT. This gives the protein CSVEGTENQPQHF.

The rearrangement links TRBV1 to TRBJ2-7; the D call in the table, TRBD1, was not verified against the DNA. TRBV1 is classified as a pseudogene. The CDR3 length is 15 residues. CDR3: CTSSHCHRGVYEQYF. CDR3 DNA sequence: TGCACCAGCAGCCATTGCCACAGGGGCGTCTACGAGCAGTACTTC.

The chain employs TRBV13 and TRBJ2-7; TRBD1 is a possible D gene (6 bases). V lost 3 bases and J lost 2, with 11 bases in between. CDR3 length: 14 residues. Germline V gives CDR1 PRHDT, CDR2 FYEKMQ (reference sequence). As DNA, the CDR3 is TGTGCCAGCAGCTTCGACAGGAACACCTACGAGCAGTACTTC. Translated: CASSFDRNTYEQYF.

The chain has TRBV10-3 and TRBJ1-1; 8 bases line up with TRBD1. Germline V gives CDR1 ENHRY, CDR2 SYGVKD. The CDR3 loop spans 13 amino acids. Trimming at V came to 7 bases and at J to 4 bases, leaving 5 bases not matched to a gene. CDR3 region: CAITTGGSTEAFF. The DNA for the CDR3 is TGTGCCATCACCACAGGGGGAAGCACTGAAGCTTTCTTT.

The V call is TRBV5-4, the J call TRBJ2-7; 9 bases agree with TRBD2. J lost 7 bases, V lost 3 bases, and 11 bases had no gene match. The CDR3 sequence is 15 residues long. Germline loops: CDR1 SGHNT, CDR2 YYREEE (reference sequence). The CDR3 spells CASSSLQGLAGEQYF. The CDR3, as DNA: TGTGCCAGCAGCTCCCTCCAAGGGCTAGCGGGGGAGCAGTACTTC.

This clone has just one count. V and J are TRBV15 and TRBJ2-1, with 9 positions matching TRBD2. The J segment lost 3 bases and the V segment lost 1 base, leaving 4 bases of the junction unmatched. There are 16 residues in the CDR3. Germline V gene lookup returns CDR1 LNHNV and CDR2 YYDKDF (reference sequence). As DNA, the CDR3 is TGTGCCACCAGCAGAGGGACTAGCGATTACTACAATGAGCAGTTCTTC. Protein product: CATSRGTSDYYNEQFF.

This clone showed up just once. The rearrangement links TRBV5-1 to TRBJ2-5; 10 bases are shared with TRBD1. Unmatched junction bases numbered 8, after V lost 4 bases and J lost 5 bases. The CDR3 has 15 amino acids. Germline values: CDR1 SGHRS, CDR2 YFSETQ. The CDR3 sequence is CASSRKGQGLETQYF. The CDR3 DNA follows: TGCGCCAGCAGCCGCAAGGGACAGGGGTTGGAGACCCAGTACTTC.

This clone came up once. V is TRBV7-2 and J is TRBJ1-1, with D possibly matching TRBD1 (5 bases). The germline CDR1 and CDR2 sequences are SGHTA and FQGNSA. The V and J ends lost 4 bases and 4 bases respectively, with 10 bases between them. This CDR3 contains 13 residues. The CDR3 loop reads CASSSQGGTEAFF. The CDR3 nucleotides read TGTGCCAGCAGCTCCCAGGGTGGCACTGAAGCTTTCTTT.

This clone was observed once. CDR3 in DNA: TGTGCCGCCTCTAGCGGGGGGAGCTACGAGCAGTACTTC. Protein product: CAASSGGSYEQYF. V gene TRBV6-5 combines with J gene TRBJ2-7; 11 positions agree with TRBD2. Per germline, CDR1 MNHEY and CDR2 SVGAGI. The CDR3 sequence is 13 residues long. Trimming took 11 bases from V and 3 from J; bases not matched to a gene: 6.

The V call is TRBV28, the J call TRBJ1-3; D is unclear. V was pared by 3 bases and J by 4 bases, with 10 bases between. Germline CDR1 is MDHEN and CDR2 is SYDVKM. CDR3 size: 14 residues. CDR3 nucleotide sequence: TGTGCCAGCAGTTTGGTGGAGTTGGGAAACACCATATATTTT. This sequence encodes CASSLVELGNTIYF.

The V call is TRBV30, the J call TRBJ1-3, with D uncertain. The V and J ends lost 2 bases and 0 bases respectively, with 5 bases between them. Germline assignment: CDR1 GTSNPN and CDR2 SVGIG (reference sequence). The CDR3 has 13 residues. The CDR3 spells CAWSRNSGNTIYF. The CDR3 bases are TGTGCCTGGAGTCGTAACTCTGGAAACACCATATATTTT.

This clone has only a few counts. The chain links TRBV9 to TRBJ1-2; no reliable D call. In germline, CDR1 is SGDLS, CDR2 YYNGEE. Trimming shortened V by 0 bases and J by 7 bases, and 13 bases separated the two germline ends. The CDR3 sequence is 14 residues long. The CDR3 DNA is TGTGCCAGCAGCGTAGAGCGGGAGACCAGTGGCTACACCTTC. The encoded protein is CASSVERETSGYTF.